This T cell receptor beta chain derives from a study of T cell responses to AZD1222 COVID-19 vaccine. V lost 3 bases, J lost 5 bases, and 11 bases lay in between. The CDR3 has 14 amino acids. Germline-derived CDR1 and CDR2 are LNHDA and SQIVND (reference sequence). As to this clone: Its antigen is unidentified.

Overall study findings and caveats: There were repertoire samples only from the period after the peak T cell response. Nearly half of the spike-specific TCRs reportedly recognize variant regions that carry no mutations.

The assay was immunoSEQ multiplex PCR, and TCRdb's table has in-frame clones only and misses some. This sample carries fewer than 200,000 clones, around 88% of them seen once, and the ten largest clones take roughly 0.5%. The TCR was taken from an adult in good health. Sequenced material: peripheral blood, taken on day 0 of AZD1222 vaccination. J is TRBJ1-5 and V is TRBV19; D remains ambiguous. CDR3 amino acids: CASSILKGDQPQHF. The CDR3 DNA is TGTGCCAGTAGTATCTTGAAGGGAGATCAGCCCCAGCATTTT.